This entry lists 16 T cell receptor beta chains sequenced from one sample in a study of cytotoxic CD8 clonotypes in ibrutinib-treated CLL. Data came from immunoSEQ multiplex PCR; TCRdb stores just in-frame clones and leaves some out. The sample consists of 250,000 to 350,000 clones, more than 70% of them appearing once. The source material was PBMCs, sampled at disease progression, from a patient treated with ibrutinib. The receptors were sampled from a human donor with chronic lymphocytic leukemia.

This clone was seen more than once but under ten times. This chain's CDR3 is CASSEWATNEKLFF. The CDR3 coding sequence is TGCGCCAGCAGTGAGTGGGCCACTAATGAAAAACTGTTTTTT. This chain uses TRBV10-2 with TRBJ1-4; no definite D call. The length of the CDR3 is 14 residues. Germline V gene data show CDR1 as WSHSY and CDR2 as SAAADI. Trimming took off 1 base at V and 2 bases at J, with 5 bases between the two ends.

This chain links TRBV9 with TRBJ1-6; 12 bases match TRBD1. Germline CDR1 and CDR2: SGDLS and YYNGEE. V dropped 3 bases and J dropped 10; count of bases not matched to a gene: 8. The CDR3 runs 16 residues. Written as DNA, the CDR3 is TGTGCCAGCAGCGGACACCGGGACAGGGGGCTCTCACCCCTCCACTTT. It codes for CASSGHRDRGLSPLHF.

This clone was seen once. The gene calls are TRBV6-1 and TRBJ1-6; TRBD1 is a possible D gene (6 bases). This CDR3 region has 17 residues. From germline, CDR1 is MNHNS and CDR2 SASEGT. Trimming shortened V by 4 bases and J by 5 bases, and 18 bases separated the two germline ends. The CDR3 here is CASSGGLTGRHNSPLHF. CDR3 nucleotides: TGTGCCAGCAGTGGCGGATTGACAGGAAGACATAATTCACCCCTCCACTTT.

The V call is TRBV4-1, the J call TRBJ2-7; tentative D call: TRBD1 (7 bases). CDR1 and CDR2 from the germline V gene are MGHRA and YSYEKL. Trimming pared 1 base from V and 5 bases from J, leaving 21 bases between. The CDR3 has 17 residues. CDR3 sequence: CASSQVGGLAGGNEQYF. As DNA, the CDR3 is TGCGCCAGCAGCCAAGTTGGGGGCCTGGCAGGGGGGAACGAGCAGTACTTC.

This chain connects TRBV6-1 to TRBJ2-7, with D maybe TRBD1 (6 bases). The CDR3 runs 13 residues. V was clipped by 6 bases and J by 4 bases, with 13 bases between them. Germline V lookup: CDR1 MNHNS, CDR2 SASEGT. Here the CDR3 DNA reads TGTGCCAGCAGCACAGGGAAGCGGTACGAGCAGTACTTC. Residues: CASSTGKRYEQYF.

The chain combines TRBV9 with TRBJ2-1; 13 positions match TRBD2. V gave up 3 bases and J gave up 2 bases; unmatched junction bases: 11. Germline CDR1 reads SGDLS; CDR2 reads YYNGEE. This CDR3 region has 19 residues. In nucleotides, the CDR3 is TGTGCCAGCAGCGCGCCCGGGACTAGCGGGAAGGGGCCCTACAATGAGCAGTTCTTC. Translation gives CASSAPGTSGKGPYNEQFF.

The chain has TRBV9 and TRBJ2-1, with D tentatively TRBD2 (6 bases). The CDR3 has 13 amino acids. CDR1 and CDR2 from the germline V gene are SGDLS and YYNGEE. The V gene lost 0 bases and the J gene lost 10 bases, with 11 bases spanning the gap. The CDR3 loop is CASSVEWGEEQFF. The CDR3 DNA reads TGTGCCAGCAGCGTAGAGTGGGGGGAAGAGCAGTTCTTC.

The CDR3 sequence is CSARRGTPHTF. The CDR3 DNA reads TGCAGTGCTAGGCGGGGGACACCACACACCTTC. The J gene is TRBJ1-2, the V gene TRBV20-1; the D gene is possibly TRBD1 (6 bases). Trimming pared 3 bases from V and 12 bases from J, leaving 14 bases between. Germline V gene sequence: CDR1 DFQATT, CDR2 SNEGSKA (reference sequence). This CDR3 has 11 residues.

This clone has just a few counts. The rearrangement joins TRBV19 to TRBJ2-7; TRBD2 agrees at 7 bases. The CDR3 has 16 amino acids. Germline-derived CDR1 and CDR2 are LNHDA and SQIVND (reference sequence). With V trimmed by 7 bases and J by 2 bases, 14 bases remained unmatched. The CDR3: CASTPGVGGSPYEQYF. CDR3 DNA sequence: TGTGCCAGTACCCCCGGGGTTGGCGGGAGTCCCTACGAGCAGTACTTC. Complete variable domain (other parts from reference TRBV19 and TRBJ2-7): DGGITQSPKYLFRKEGQNVTLSCEQNLNHDAMYWYRQDPGQGLRLIYYSQIVNDFQKGDIAEGYSVSREKKESFPLTVTSAQKNPTAFYLCASTPGVGGSPYEQYFGPGTRLTVT.

This chain links TRBV19 with TRBJ2-7; D gene ambiguous. Deletions cut 3 bases from V and 2 bases from J, with 11 bases between. This CDR3 comprises 14 residues. Germline CDR1 and CDR2: LNHDA and SQIVND (reference sequence). CDR3 sequence (DNA): TGTGCCAGTAGTATGGCGGCCTCAGCCTACGAGCAGTACTTC. Its translation is CASSMAASAYEQYF. The whole variable domain, remainder taken from reference TRBV19 and TRBJ2-7, is DGGITQSPKYLFRKEGQNVTLSCEQNLNHDAMYWYRQDPGQGLRLIYYSQIVNDFQKGDIAEGYSVSREKKESFPLTVTSAQKNPTAFYLCASSMAASAYEQYFGPGTRLTVT.

The chain combines TRBV29-1 with TRBJ2-7; 8 nucleotides match TRBD1. Germline V lookup: CDR1 SQVTM, CDR2 ANQGSEA. The trim removed 1 base at V and 6 bases at J, leaving 8 bases unmatched. The CDR3 spans 14 residues. The CDR3 region is CSVEGSGQGPEQYF. The CDR3 DNA is TGCAGCGTTGAAGGGTCCGGACAGGGACCCGAGCAGTACTTC.

The chain has TRBV6-4 and TRBJ2-5; a weak D match, TRBD1 (6 bases). Looked up from germline, CDR1 is MRHNA and CDR2 is SNTAGT. The CDR3 extends over 16 amino acids. Trimming removed 6 bases at V and 0 bases at J, with 17 bases between. The CDR3 nucleotides read TGTGCCAGCAGCTACGACAGGAACCAGTACCAAGAGACCCAGTACTTC. Amino acid sequence: CASSYDRNQYQETQYF.

The chain recombines TRBV2 with TRBJ2-3; D may correspond to TRBD1 or TRBD2 (5 bases each). This CDR3 contains 19 residues. The V gene's germline CDR1 is SNHLY and CDR2 FYNNEI. The V and J ends lost 5 bases and 1 base respectively, with 25 bases between them. The CDR3 sequence: CASSTPGTAAPRGTDTQYF. CDR3 sequence (DNA): TGTGCCAGCAGTACTCCCGGGACCGCGGCCCCCCGAGGCACAGATACGCAGTATTTT.

V and J are TRBV18 and TRBJ1-4, with 10 bases that match TRBD1. Germline CDR1 and CDR2: KGHSH and LQKENI. This CDR3 comprises 15 residues. The J segment lost 5 bases and the V segment lost 4 bases, leaving 4 bases of the junction unmatched. The CDR3 nucleotides read TGTGCCAGCTCACTCCAGGACAGGGGGAATGAAAAACTGTTTTTT. It codes for CASSLQDRGNEKLFF.

This clone was found a few times. The chain employs TRBV12-5 and TRBJ2-2; TRBD1 matches at 9 bases. Germline-derived CDR1 and CDR2 are LGHNT and FRNRAP. CDR3 length: 15 residues. Losses at the gene ends were 6 bases for V and 3 bases for J; bases not matched to a gene: 5. CDR3 coding DNA: TGTGCTAGTGGGCTGGGGACAGGGTACACCGGGGAGCTGTTTTTT. Translating gives CASGLGTGYTGELFF.

The chain joins TRBV5-4 to TRBJ2-6; 8 nucleotides agree with TRBD2. This CDR3 region has 18 residues. Trimming removed 8 bases from V and 4 bases from J; junction bases left unmatched: 17. Looked up from germline, CDR1 is SGHNT and CDR2 is YYREEE (reference sequence). The CDR3 is CASTPWVGGGHGANVLTF. The CDR3 region has the DNA TGTGCCAGTACCCCCTGGGTCGGGGGGGGCCACGGGGCCAACGTCCTGACTTTC.